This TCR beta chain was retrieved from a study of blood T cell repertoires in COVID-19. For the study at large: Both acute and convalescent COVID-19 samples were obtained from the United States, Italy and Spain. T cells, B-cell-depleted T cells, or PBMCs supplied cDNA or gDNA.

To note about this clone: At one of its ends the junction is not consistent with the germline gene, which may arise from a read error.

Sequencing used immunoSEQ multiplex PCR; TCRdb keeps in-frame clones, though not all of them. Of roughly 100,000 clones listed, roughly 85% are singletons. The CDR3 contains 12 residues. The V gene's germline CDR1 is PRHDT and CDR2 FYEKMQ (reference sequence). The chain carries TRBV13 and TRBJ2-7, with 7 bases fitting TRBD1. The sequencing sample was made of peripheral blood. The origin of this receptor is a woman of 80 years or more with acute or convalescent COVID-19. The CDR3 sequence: CASSSEGASFDF. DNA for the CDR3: TGTGCCAGCAGCTCAGAGGGGGCGAGTTTCGACTTC.